This T cell receptor (beta chain) was recorded in a study of T cell responses to AZD1222 COVID-19 vaccine. About the research overall: Second-dose timings of about 4 or about 12 weeks were pooled.

TCRdb keeps only in-frame clones here, not all; method: immunoSEQ multiplex PCR. The sample yields about 120,000 clones, 86% seen once. On this clone: What it binds is unknown.

General study findings and limits: Nearly half of unique spike-specific TCRs reportedly avoided B.1.351 and B.1.1.7 mutated regions. Clonal diversity may have been underestimated, and the donors were mostly white British, with more females than males.

The TCR comes from an adult in good health. Sequences were derived from peripheral blood, sampled on day 0 of AZD1222 vaccination.

The CDR3 here is CASSQRYGYTF. The CDR3 nucleotides are TGTGCCAGCAGTCAGCGCTATGGCTACACCTTC. V gene TRBV12-3 or TRBV12-4 combines with J gene TRBJ1-2; D call uncertain. The CDR3 covers 11 residues. V lost 5 bases and J lost 4, with 5 bases in between.